The next 24 T cell receptor beta chains were all read from a single sample in a study of long-term antiretroviral therapy in people with HIV. Running of the v3.0 immunoSEQ assay took place at survey level. Produced via immunoSEQ multiplex PCR; TCRdb's table is partial and in-frame only. The table records 20,000 to 25,000 clones, roughly 82% of them present only once. This specimen consisted of unsorted PBMCs, obtained 0.3 years after starting antiretroviral therapy. The receptors were gathered from a man aged 45-65 years with HIV.

This clone was detected only once. The chain links TRBV19 to TRBJ2-7; 10 nucleotides agree with TRBD2. CDR3 size: 15 residues. V was clipped by 6 bases and J by 3 bases; unmatched bases: 8. CDR1 and CDR2 from the germline V gene are LNHDA and SQIVND (reference sequence). The CDR3 loop reads CASSDRLAGLYEQYF. The CDR3 coding sequence is TGTGCCAGTAGCGATCGACTAGCGGGCCTCTACGAGCAGTACTTC.

The gene calls are TRBV6-5 and TRBJ1-1, with a weak D call TRBD1 (6 bases). Trimming cost V 2 bases and J 1 base, with 14 bases left between them. CDR1 is MNHEY and CDR2 is SVGAGI in the germline V gene. The CDR3 covers 16 residues. CDR3 residues: CASSYVYREGNTEAFF. The CDR3 DNA is TGTGCCAGCAGTTACGTTTACAGGGAAGGGAACACTGAAGCTTTCTTT.

In this sample, this clone turned up a few times. V gene TRBV18 combines with J gene TRBJ1-5; 7 nucleotides match TRBD1. Trimming cost V 6 bases and J 4 bases; bases outside gene matches: 3. The CDR3 runs to 13 residues. Germline V gives CDR1 KGHSH, CDR2 LQKENI. Here the CDR3 DNA reads TGTGCCAGCTCCTGGGACAGAAATCAGCCCCAGCATTTT. Translated, it gives CASSWDRNQPQHF.

This chain links TRBV9 with TRBJ2-7; D not certain. CDR1 and CDR2 (germline): SGDLS, YYNGEE. There are 12 residues in the CDR3. The V and J ends lost 0 bases and 7 bases respectively, with 8 bases between them. DNA for the CDR3: TGTGCCAGCAGCGTAGGTAATGGAGAGCAGTACTTC. Translating gives CASSVGNGEQYF.

This chain connects TRBV19 to TRBJ1-4; TRBD1 is a possible D gene (6 bases). V lost 3 bases, J lost 7 bases, and 12 bases lay in between. This CDR3 is built from 14 residues. CDR1 is LNHDA and CDR2 is SQIVND in the germline V gene (reference sequence). The CDR3: CASSILRGGEKLFF. The CDR3 bases are TGTGCCAGTAGTATTCTCAGGGGAGGTGAAAAACTGTTTTTT.

The V call is TRBV4-1, the J call TRBJ1-1, with a possible D match to TRBD1 (6 bases). The CDR3 has 16 residues. The germline V gene encodes CDR1 MGHRA and CDR2 YSYEKL. V was shortened by 1 base and J by 1 base, with 13 bases between the two germline ends. DNA for the CDR3: TGCGCCAGCAGCCAAGGATTCGACAGGCCGAACACTGAAGCTTTCTTT. Residues: CASSQGFDRPNTEAFF.

In its sample, this clone was seen a few times. The rearrangement links TRBV6-5 to TRBJ1-4; possible D gene TRBD1, 5 bases. CDR1 MNHEY and CDR2 SVGAGI come from the germline V gene. This CDR3 spans 15 amino acids. Trimming took 0 bases from V and 3 from J, leaving 8 bases between them. The CDR3 is CASSYSTASNEKLFF. CDR3 coding DNA: TGTGCCAGCAGTTACTCGACAGCTTCTAATGAAAAACTGTTTTTT.

The chain links TRBV12-5 to TRBJ2-7; TRBD1 matches 9 bases. V lost 1 base to trimming and J lost 9 bases; unmatched junction nucleotides: 13. Germline loops: CDR1 LGHNT, CDR2 FRNRAP. The CDR3 contains 16 residues. The CDR3 reads CASGLAQGAHQKRQYF. The DNA of the CDR3 is TGTGCTAGTGGTTTGGCACAGGGGGCCCACCAAAAACGGCAGTACTTC. Full variable domain (remainder filled in from reference TRBV12-5 and TRBJ2-7): DARVTQTPRHKVTEMGQEVTMRCQPILGHNTVFWYRQTMMQGLELLAYFRNRAPLDDSGMPKDRFSAEMPDATLATLKIQPSEPRDSAVYFCASGLAQGAHQKRQYFGPGTRLTVT.

This chain joins TRBV25-1 and TRBJ1-5, with 7 bases identical to TRBD1. Germline values: CDR1 MGHDK, CDR2 SYGVNS. The CDR3 covers 15 residues. V lost 0 bases, J lost 4 bases, and 3 bases stayed unmatched. CDR3 DNA sequence: TGTGCCAGCAGTGAATATAGGACAGGAAATCAGCCCCAGCATTTT. Protein: CASSEYRTGNQPQHF. Combining the CDR3 with reference TRBV25-1 and TRBJ1-5 gives the whole variable domain EADIYQTPRYLVIGTGKKITLECSQTMGHDKMYWYQQDPGMELHLIHYSYGVNSTEKGDLSSESTVSRIRTEHFPLTLESARPSHTSQYLCASSEYRTGNQPQHFGDGTRLSIL.

This clone was seen a single time. The chain uses TRBV28 and TRBJ1-2; D might be TRBD1 (6 bases). V was clipped by 6 bases and J by 4 bases, with 15 bases between them. Germline V gives CDR1 MDHEN, CDR2 SYDVKM. This CDR3 comprises 14 residues. CDR3 region: CASRIEGGVYGYTF. The CDR3 DNA follows: TGTGCCAGCAGAATAGAGGGGGGTGTCTATGGCTACACCTTC.

This clone was counted once. In DNA, the CDR3 is TGTGCCATCAGCCTAGTAGCGGACATTTACAATGAGCAGTTCTTC. This encodes CAISLVADIYNEQFF. The chain is built from TRBV10-3 and TRBJ2-1; weak D call: TRBD2 (6 bases). Germline assignment: CDR1 ENHRY and CDR2 SYGVKD. The CDR3 runs 15 residues. V was trimmed by 6 bases and J by 4 bases, leaving 16 bases between them.

The chain is built from TRBV5-1 and TRBJ1-4, with a possible D match to TRBD1 (6 bases). From germline, CDR1 is SGHRS and CDR2 YFSETQ. V lost 1 base and J 2 bases, leaving 15 bases between the germline ends. This CDR3 contains 17 residues. The CDR3 DNA reads as TGCGCCAGCAGCTTGATGGGGGGCTGGAGGACTAATGAAAAACTGTTTTTT. It yields the protein CASSLMGGWRTNEKLFF.

The chain combines TRBV2 with TRBJ2-7; the D is unclear. Germline V gene lookup returns CDR1 SNHLY and CDR2 FYNNEI. Trimming took off 7 bases at V and 7 bases at J, with 17 bases between the two ends. The CDR3 spans 13 residues. CDR3 in amino acids: CASMTEPAGEQYF. The CDR3 DNA is TGTGCCAGCATGACCGAGCCCGCCGGGGAGCAGTACTTC.

This clone appeared a few times. The V call is TRBV5-6, the J call TRBJ2-2; 8 nucleotides agree with TRBD1. The CDR3 is made up of 16 amino acids. Germline values: CDR1 SGHDT, CDR2 YYEEEE. V gave up 4 bases and J gave up 4 bases; unmatched junction bases: 9. CDR3 nucleotide sequence: TGTGCCAGCAGCGACGACAGGGGTCTGGGCACCGGGGAGCTGTTTTTT. It encodes CASSDDRGLGTGELFF.

The chain combines TRBV7-9 with TRBJ1-3; D uncertain. CDR1 and CDR2 from the germline V gene are SEHNR and FQNEAQ (reference sequence). V lost 5 bases to trimming and J lost 4 bases, with 6 bases between them. The CDR3 totals 12 residues. For the CDR3, the DNA is TGTGCCAGCAGCCCGGGGGGAAACACCATATATTTT. This sequence encodes CASSPGGNTIYF.

This chain links TRBV5-1 with TRBJ1-3; D might be TRBD1 (5 bases). Trimming stripped 4 bases from V and 0 bases from J, with 11 bases between. There are 15 residues in the CDR3. The germline V gene has CDR1 SGHRS and CDR2 YFSETQ. This CDR3 reads CASSPRANSGNTIYF. The CDR3, as DNA: TGCGCCAGCAGCCCCAGGGCGAACTCTGGAAACACCATATATTTT. Full variable domain (outside the CDR3, taken from reference TRBV5-1 and TRBJ1-3): KAGVTQTPRYLIKTRGQQVTLSCSPISGHRSVSWYQQTPGQGLQFLFEYFSETQRNKGNFPGRFSGRQFSNSRSEMNVSTLELGDSALYLCASSPRANSGNTIYFGEGSWLTVV.

This clone appeared once. V usage is TRBV5-1 and J usage is TRBJ2-5; weak D call: TRBD2 (6 bases). The V end was cut by 5 bases, the J end by 1 base, with 9 bases between. The CDR3 has 13 residues. Germline CDR1 reads SGHRS; CDR2 reads YFSETQ. Here the CDR3 DNA reads TGCGCCAGCAGTTTAGCGGCCCAAGAGACCCAGTACTTC. Translating it yields CASSLAAQETQYF.

This clone is a singleton in its sample. This chain joins TRBV18 and TRBJ2-3, with a possible D match to TRBD2 (5 bases). The CDR3 totals 17 residues. The V end lost 1 base, the J end lost 3 bases, and 17 bases lay between the germline ends. In germline, CDR1 is KGHSH, CDR2 LQKENI. Written as DNA, the CDR3 is TGTGCCAGCTCACCACGGAAACGGGGTGCGAGGACAGATACGCAGTATTTT. Translating gives CASSPRKRGARTDTQYF.

The chain uses TRBV28 and TRBJ1-2, with TRBD1 matching over 7 bases. CDR1 is MDHEN, CDR2 SYDVKM, per germline. This CDR3 contains 14 residues. Losses at the gene ends were 4 bases for V and 6 bases for J; bases not matched to a gene: 8. The CDR3 loop reads CASSSWDSLNGYTF. The DNA of the CDR3 is TGTGCCAGCAGTTCATGGGACAGTTTAAATGGCTACACCTTC.

The V gene is TRBV27, the J gene TRBJ2-7; perhaps TRBD2 as D (5 bases). Looked up from germline, CDR1 is MNHEY and CDR2 is SMNVEV (reference sequence). The CDR3 sequence is 13 residues long. V dropped 2 bases and J dropped 3 bases, with 8 bases sitting between them. CDR3 nucleotide sequence: TGTGCCAGCAGTTTAAGGGAGAACTACGAGCAGTACTTC. Protein product: CASSLRENYEQYF.

By frequency in the sample, this clone is medium-sized. The V gene is TRBV5-4, the J gene TRBJ2-7; D remains ambiguous. The CDR3 is made up of 15 amino acids. Germline lookup yields CDR1 SGHNT and CDR2 YYREEE (reference sequence). V lost 0 bases and J lost 0, with 10 bases in between. CDR3 coding DNA: TGTGCCAGCAGCTTGGGGGCGGAGAGCTCCTACGAGCAGTACTTC. Its translation: CASSLGAESSYEQYF.

The chain employs TRBV7-6 and TRBJ2-7, with 9 bases matching TRBD1. V dropped 5 bases and J dropped 2; count of bases not matched to a gene: 7. CDR3 length equals 15 residues. CDR1 SGHVS and CDR2 FNYEAQ come from the germline V gene. The CDR3, as DNA: TGTGCCAGCAGCGACCACAGGGGGCATCCCTACGAGCAGTACTTC. Amino acids: CASSDHRGHPYEQYF.

The CDR3 coding sequence is TGTGCCAGCAGTTTATGGGTTTCGGGGAACACTGAAGCTTTCTTT. Translation: CASSLWVSGNTEAFF. The chain uses TRBV28 and TRBJ1-1; D is undetermined. This CDR3 spans 15 amino acids. CDR1 is MDHEN and CDR2 is SYDVKM in the germline V gene. V was pared by 0 bases and J by 1 base, with 9 bases between.

This clone has a single count. J is TRBJ1-2 and V is TRBV5-4; 9 bases are a match to TRBD1. The CDR3 loop spans 14 amino acids. CDR1 is SGHNT, CDR2 YYREEE, per germline (reference sequence). Germline trimming cut 5 bases from V and 3 bases from J; bases unmatched to any gene: 5. CDR3 coding DNA: TGTGCCAGCAGTAGGACAGGGGCCTACTATGGCTACACCTTC. Encoded protein: CASSRTGAYYGYTF.